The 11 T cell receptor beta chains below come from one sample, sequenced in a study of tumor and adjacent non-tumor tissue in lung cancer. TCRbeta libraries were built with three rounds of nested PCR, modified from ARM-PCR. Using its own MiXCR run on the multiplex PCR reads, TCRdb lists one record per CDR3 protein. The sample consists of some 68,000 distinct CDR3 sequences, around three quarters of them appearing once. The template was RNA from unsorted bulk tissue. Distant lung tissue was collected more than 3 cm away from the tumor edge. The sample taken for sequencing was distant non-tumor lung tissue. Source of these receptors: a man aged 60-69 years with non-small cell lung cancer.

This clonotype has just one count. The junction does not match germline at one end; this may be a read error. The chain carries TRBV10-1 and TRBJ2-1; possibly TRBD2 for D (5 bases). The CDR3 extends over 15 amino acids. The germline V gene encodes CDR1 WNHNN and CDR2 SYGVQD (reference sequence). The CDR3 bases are TGCGCCAGCAGTGTCGACTCTAGCTCCTACAATGGGCAGTTCTTC. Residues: CASSVDSSSYNGQFF.

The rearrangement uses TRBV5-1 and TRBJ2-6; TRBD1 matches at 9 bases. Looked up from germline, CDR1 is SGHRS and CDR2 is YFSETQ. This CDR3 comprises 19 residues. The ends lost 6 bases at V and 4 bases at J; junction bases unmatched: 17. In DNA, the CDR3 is TGCGCCAGCACTTCTACTAGACAGGGGGTTGCGTGGGGGGCCAACGTCCTGACTTTC. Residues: CASTSTRQGVAWGANVLTF. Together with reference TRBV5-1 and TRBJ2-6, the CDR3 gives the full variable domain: KAGVTQTPRYLIKTRGQQVTLSCSPISGHRSVSWYQQTPGQGLQFLFEYFSETQRNKGNFPGRFSGRQFSNSRSEMNVSTLELGDSALYLCASTSTRQGVAWGANVLTFGAGSRLTVL.

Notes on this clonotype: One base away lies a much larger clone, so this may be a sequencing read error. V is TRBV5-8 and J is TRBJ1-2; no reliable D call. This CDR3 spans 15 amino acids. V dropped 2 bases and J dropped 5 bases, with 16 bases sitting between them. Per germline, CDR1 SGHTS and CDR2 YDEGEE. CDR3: CASSFFPLTIYGYTF. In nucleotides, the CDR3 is TGTGCCAGCAGCTTTTTTCCGCTAACCATTTATGGCTACACCTTC. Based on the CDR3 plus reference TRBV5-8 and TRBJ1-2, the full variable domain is EAGVTQSPTHLIKTRGQQATLRCSPISGHTSVYWYQQALGLGLQFLLWYDEGEERNRGNFPPRFSGRQFPNYSSELNVNALELEDSALYLCASSFFPLTIYGYTFGSGTRLTVV.

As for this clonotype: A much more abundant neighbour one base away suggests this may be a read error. CDR3 loop: CASNRGETQYF. The CDR3 region has the DNA TGTGCCAGCAACAGGGGAGAGACCCAGTACTTC. The chain combines TRBV7-8 with TRBJ2-5, with TRBD1 matching over 7 bases. V gave up 7 bases and J gave up 4 bases; unmatched junction bases: 0. The CDR3 totals 11 residues. Germline CDR1 is SGHVS and CDR2 is FQNEAQ.

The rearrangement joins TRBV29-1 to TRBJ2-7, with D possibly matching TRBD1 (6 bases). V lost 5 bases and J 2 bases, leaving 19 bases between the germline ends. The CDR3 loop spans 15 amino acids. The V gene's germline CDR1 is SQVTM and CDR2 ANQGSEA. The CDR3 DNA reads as TGCAGCGTTATGGTCCCAACGGGACACCCCTACGAGCAGTACTTC. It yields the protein CSVMVPTGHPYEQYF.

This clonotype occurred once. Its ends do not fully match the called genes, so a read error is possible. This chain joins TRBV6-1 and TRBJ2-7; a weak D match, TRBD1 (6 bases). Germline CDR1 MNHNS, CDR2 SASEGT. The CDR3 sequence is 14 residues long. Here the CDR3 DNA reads TGTGCCAGCAGTAAAGCAGGGGCCCCCTACGAGCAGTGCTTC. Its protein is CASSKAGAPYEQCF.

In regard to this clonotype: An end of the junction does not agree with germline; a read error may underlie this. CDR3 bases: TGTGCCAGCAGCTTCACCGAGACTAGCTGGGCCGGGAAGCTGTTTTTT. It specifies CASSFTETSWAGKLFF. The chain uses TRBV7-8 and TRBJ2-2; 7 positions agree with TRBD2. Germline V gives CDR1 SGHVS, CDR2 FQNEAQ. The CDR3 runs 16 residues.

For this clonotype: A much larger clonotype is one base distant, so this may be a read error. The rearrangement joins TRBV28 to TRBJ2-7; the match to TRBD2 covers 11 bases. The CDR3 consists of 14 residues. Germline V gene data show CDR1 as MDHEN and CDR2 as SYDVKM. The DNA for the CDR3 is TGTGTCATCTCGACTAGCGGGGCTTATTACGAGCAGTACTTC. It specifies CVISTSGAYYEQYF. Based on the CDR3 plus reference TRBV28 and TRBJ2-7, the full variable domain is DVKVTQSSRYLVKRTGEKVFLECVQDMDHENMFWYRQDPGLGLRLIYFSYDVKMKEKGDIPEGYSVSREKKERFSLILESASTNQTSMYLCVISTSGAYYEQYFGPGTRLTVT.

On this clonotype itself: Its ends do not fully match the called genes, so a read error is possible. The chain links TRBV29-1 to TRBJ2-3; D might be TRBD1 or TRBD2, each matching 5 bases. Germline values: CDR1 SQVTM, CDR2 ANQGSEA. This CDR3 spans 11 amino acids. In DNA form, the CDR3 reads TGTGGGGGACGGTATACAGGTACGCAGTATTTT. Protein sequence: CGGRYTGTQYF.

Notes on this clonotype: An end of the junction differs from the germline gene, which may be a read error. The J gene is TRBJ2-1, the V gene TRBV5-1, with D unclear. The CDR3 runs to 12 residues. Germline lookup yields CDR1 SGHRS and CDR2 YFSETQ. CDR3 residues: CASTLENNVQFF. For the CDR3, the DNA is TGCGCCAGCACCTTGGAAAACAATGTGCAGTTCTTC.

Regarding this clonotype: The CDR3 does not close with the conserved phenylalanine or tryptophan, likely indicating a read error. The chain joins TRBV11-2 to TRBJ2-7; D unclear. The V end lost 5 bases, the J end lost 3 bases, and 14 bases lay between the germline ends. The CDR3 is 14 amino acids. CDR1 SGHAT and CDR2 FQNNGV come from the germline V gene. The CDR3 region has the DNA TGTGCCAGCAGCAAGGATGTGTTTAGCTACGAGCAGTACTCC. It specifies CASSKDVFSYEQYS.